This TCR beta chain originates from a study of spatial heterogeneity in lung cancer. TCRdb analysed the 5' RACE reads with MiXCR anew, one entry per CDR3 protein. The repertoire consists of around 45,000 distinct CDR3 sequences, with 12% to 15% occurring once and the leading ten covering 50% to 70%. Time point meaning: sample taken at primary tumor resection. The starting material was PBMCs, obtained at surgery. This receptor was taken from a male donor with early-stage non-small cell lung cancer.

The CDR3 sequence: CASSFGTDLLAFF. The CDR3 nucleotides read TGTGCCAGCAGCTTCGGGACAGACCTTTTAGCTTTCTTT. The chain combines TRBV5-5 with TRBJ1-1; 7 bases line up with TRBD1. CDR1 and CDR2 from the germline V gene are SGHKS and YYEKEE (reference sequence). The CDR3 is made up of 13 amino acids. With V trimmed by 2 bases and J by 10 bases, 8 bases remained unmatched.